One sample yielded the 8 T cell receptor gamma chains listed below, sequenced in a study of gamma-delta chains in newborns, infants, children. TCRdb reprocessed the reads through CATT. The profile covers 1,500 or so gamma-chain clones, with about 3% appearing a single time and about 35% taken by the ten largest. Sequenced material: blood. The source is a child who was a newborn, infant or young child, either healthy, febrile or measles-vaccinated (not recorded which).

Within the sample, this clone is medium-sized (0.01 to 0.1%). V is TRGV9 and J is TRGJP. Germline assignment: CDR1 GITISATS and CDR2 ISYDGTV (reference sequence). Germline trimming cut 5 bases from V and 7 bases from J; bases unmatched to any gene: 11. The CDR3 is made up of 17 amino acids. In DNA, the CDR3 is TGTGCCTTGTGGGGCAACAAGGGGGAGTTGGGCAAAAAAATCAAGGTATTT. Translating gives CALWGNKGELGKKIKVF.

This clone ranks as large. The sample contains more than one DNA sequence encoding this CDR3. V gene TRGV9 combines with J gene TRGJP. The CDR3 covers 16 residues. J was trimmed by 10 bases and V by 0 bases; bases with no gene match: 6. Germline V CDR1 and CDR2: GITISATS, ISYDGTV (reference sequence). Here the CDR3 reads CALWEVQGLGKKIKVF. Written as DNA, the CDR3 is TGTGCCTTGTGGGAGGTGCAGGGATTGGGCAAAAAAATCAAGGTATTT.

This clone was detected only a few times. The protein held in TCRdb is that of a much larger clone and does not match this DNA's translation at residue 13, likely because of a read error; the protein shown is translated from the DNA. At the DNA level, this CDR3 is encoded by other sequences in the same sample as well. This sequence joins TRGV9 and TRGJP. The germline V gene encodes CDR1 GITISATS and CDR2 ISYDGTV (reference sequence). This CDR3 spans 16 amino acids. CDR3 sequence reads: CALWEVGELGKKVKVF. The CDR3 DNA is TGTGCCTTGTGGGAGGTAGGGGAGTTGGGCAAAAAAGTCAAGGTATTT.

In its sample, this clone ranks as medium-sized (0.01 to 0.1%). The chain employs TRGV9 and TRGJP. The CDR3 contains 16 residues. J gave up 9 bases and V 0 bases, and 5 bases lay outside the gene matches. Looked up from germline, CDR1 is GITISATS and CDR2 is ISYDGTV (reference sequence). In DNA form, the CDR3 reads TGTGCCTTGTGGGAGGTGCTATTGTTGGGCAAAAAAATCAAGGTATTT. As protein: CALWEVLLLGKKIKVF.

Comments on this clone: This may come from a read error, since a much larger clone is one base off. Other DNA sequences of this sample code for an identical CDR3. The CDR3 is CALWEVSGTNTTGWFKIF. The CDR3 nucleotides read TGTGCCTTGTGGGAGGTATCAGGGACAAATACCACTGGTTGGTTCAAGATATTC. The chain combines TRGV9 with TRGJP1. Germline V gene sequence: CDR1 GITISATS, CDR2 ISYDGTV (reference sequence). This CDR3 has 18 amino acids.

By share of the sample, this clone is medium-sized. The CDR3 region has the DNA TGTGCCTTGTGGGAGGTGGTTGAGTTGGGCAAAAAAATCAAGGTATTT. This gives the protein CALWEVVELGKKIKVF. The chain is built from TRGV9 and TRGJP. This CDR3 spans 16 amino acids. J was trimmed by 7 bases and V by 0 bases; bases with no gene match: 3. The germline V gene encodes CDR1 GITISATS and CDR2 ISYDGTV (reference sequence).

In this sample, this clone is large. The sample holds other DNA sequences that translate to the same CDR3. The chain employs TRGV9 and TRGJP. Trimming removed 1 base from V and 6 bases from J; junction bases left unmatched: 3. Germline CDR1 is GITISATS and CDR2 is ISYDGTV (reference sequence). This CDR3 is 16 amino acids long. DNA for the CDR3: TGTGCCTTGTGGGAGGTAAGAGAGTTGGGCAAAAAAATCAAGGTATTT. Translation: CALWEVRELGKKIKVF.

Concerning this clone: Given a far larger clone just one base away, this is likely a sequencing read error. The chain has TRGV9 and TRGJ1 or TRGJ2. V lost 2 bases and J lost 6; bases outside the gene matches: 10. CDR1 is GITISATS, CDR2 ISYDGTV, per germline (reference sequence). This CDR3 region has 14 residues. Here the CDR3 DNA reads TGTGCCTTGTGGGAGGCGCAATTCTGTTATAAGAAACTCTTT. The encoded protein is CALWEAQFCYKKLF.